This TCR beta chain appears in the sequencing data of a study of T cell responses to AZD1222 COVID-19 vaccine. Trimming pared 0 bases from V and 6 bases from J, leaving 9 bases between. The CDR3 runs to 15 residues. Germline CDR1 and CDR2: MNHEY and SVGAGI. The study, taken as a whole, reports: Sampled repertoires all dated from after the peak T cell response. In the spike-specific TCR repertoire, nearly half reportedly target unmutated variant regions.

Concerning this clone: The antigen is not known.

TCRdb keeps only in-frame clones here, not all; method: immunoSEQ multiplex PCR. The sample records tens of thousands of clones, around 87% being singletons. This specimen consisted of peripheral blood, obtained 28 days after the second AZD1222 dose. This sequence was found in an adult who received the AZD1222 COVID-19 vaccine. The chain links TRBV6-5 to TRBJ1-6; D may be TRBD1 (5 bases). This CDR3 is CASSYSADTNSPLHF. CDR3 sequence (DNA): TGTGCCAGCAGTTACTCGGCGGACACTAATTCACCCCTCCACTTT.